These T cell receptor beta chains were read from a single sample in a study of shared clonotypes between healthy human individuals. The repertoire was sequenced with immunoSEQ multiplex PCR; TCRdb's copy has only in-frame clones and lacks some. This sample yields roughly 2,500,000 clones, of which 93% are seen a single time; about 0.38% belongs to the top ten. The sequenced sample was naive CD4+ T cells from PBMCs. These receptors came from a man aged 18 to 35 in good health. Some clones in this sample may be carry-over from other donors' samples. Each CDR3 is given with its conserved first and last residue. The D gene is left open where the match is weak. A clone size is listed for some rows: how often the clone was seen (once, few, many), or a class if it is expanded.

D	size	V	J	DNA	CDR3
NA	NA	TRBV19	TRBJ1-5	TGTGCCAGTAGTATGGATAGTACGAGGATTCAGCCCCAGCATTTT	CASSMDSTRIQPQHF
TRBD1	NA	TRBV5-1	TRBJ2-5	TGCGCCAGCAGCTTGCAGGGGGAAGAGACCCAGTACTTC	CASSLQGEETQYF
TRBD1	few	TRBV6-5	TRBJ1-1	TGTGCCAGCAGCCGACAGGGCGTAGCTTTCTTT	CASSRQGVAFF
NA	NA	TRBV6-5	TRBJ2-7	TGTGCCAGCAGCGGTCGACAAGTCTCCTACGAGCAGTACTTC	CASSGRQVSYEQYF
NA	NA	TRBV6-5	TRBJ1-2	TGTGCCAGCAGGGCAGACGAGGGCTATGGCTACACCTTC	CASRADEGYGYTF
NA	NA	TRBV29-1	TRBJ1-4	TGCAGCGTTGAAGATCGCAGGGGCGCTAATGAAAAACTGTTTTTT	CSVEDRRGANEKLFF
NA	NA	TRBV9	TRBJ1-3	TGTGCCAGCAGCGTCGGGGTGGCGGACACCATATATTTT	CASSVGVADTIYF
NA	NA	TRBV5-1	TRBJ1-4	TGCGCCAGCAGCGCCGGCCAGGGCGGTACAACTAATGAAAAACTGTTTTTT	CASSAGQGGTTNEKLFF
NA	NA	TRBV11-1	TRBJ1-1	TGTGCCAGCAGCTTAGCCGGTACTGAAGCTTTCTTT	CASSLAGTEAFF
TRBD1	NA	TRBV20-1	TRBJ1-2	TGCAGTGCAAACAGGGGTAATGGCTACACCTTC	CSANRGNGYTF
NA	NA	TRBV6-1	TRBJ1-2	TGTGCCAGCGTGGCAGAGTTAGCTAACTATGGCTACACCTTC	CASVAELANYGYTF
NA	NA	TRBV2	TRBJ2-7	TGTGCCAGCAGTGTGGGCGGGACGGGCTACGAGCAGTACTTC	CASSVGGTGYEQYF
TRBD2	NA	TRBV28	TRBJ2-3	TGTGCCAGCAGTAGTTATGGGGGGGAACTCACAGATACGCAGTATTTT	CASSSYGGELTDTQYF
NA	NA	TRBV4-3	TRBJ1-1	TGCGCCAGCAGCCCGCGGTGGGGCCTCCTCGGGAACACTGAAGCTTTCTTT	CASSPRWGLLGNTEAFF
NA	NA	TRBV7-2	TRBJ1-1	TGTGCCAGCAGCCAAGCGACCCGGTGGAACACTGAAGCTTTCTTT	CASSQATRWNTEAFF
TRBD2	once	TRBV9	TRBJ2-7	TGTGCCAGCAGCGTCGGTATACGGGGGGACTACGAGCAGTACTTC	CASSVGIRGDYEQYF
NA	NA	TRBV6-6	TRBJ2-1	TGTGCCAGCAGTTACTCCAGCGTCTCCTACAATGAGCAGTTCTTC	CASSYSSVSYNEQFF
TRBD2	NA	TRBV5-6	TRBJ2-3	TGTGCCAGCAGCTTGGGGCTAGCGGGTCGGTATTTT	CASSLGLAGRYF